One sample yielded the 20 T cell receptor beta chains listed below, sequenced in a study of blood T cell repertoires in COVID-19. The data were produced by immunoSEQ multiplex PCR, yet TCRdb's version contains in-frame clones alone and is incomplete. The sample includes 200,000 or so clones, over 75% of them seen just once. Sample: peripheral blood. Every receptor here comes from a man aged 35 to 55 with active or convalescent COVID-19.

The rearrangement uses TRBV9 and TRBJ2-1; TRBD2 matches 8 bases. The CDR3 runs 17 residues. The germline V gene encodes CDR1 SGDLS and CDR2 YYNGEE. V trimming: 3 bases; J trimming: 3 bases; junction bases outside the gene matches: 11. CDR3 loop: CASSEPLSGGGYNEQFF. DNA for the CDR3: TGTGCCAGCAGCGAGCCCTTAAGCGGGGGTGGCTACAATGAGCAGTTCTTC.

This clone was observed a single time. The J gene is TRBJ1-5, the V gene TRBV6-5, with 9 bases matching TRBD1. The V segment lost 2 bases and the J segment 2 bases; nucleotides outside the gene matches: 4. The length of the CDR3 is 16 residues. Germline CDR1 reads MNHEY; CDR2 reads SVGAGI. The CDR3, as DNA: TGTGCCAGCAGTTACAGGAGACAGGGGGGCAATCAGCCCCAGCATTTT. As protein: CASSYRRQGGNQPQHF.

The V call is TRBV28, the J call TRBJ2-1, with 10 bases fitting TRBD1. Germline V gene sequence: CDR1 MDHEN, CDR2 SYDVKM. Losses at the gene ends were 4 bases for V and 7 bases for J; bases not matched to a gene: 4. This CDR3 region has 14 residues. CDR3 amino acids: CASSYGQGGNEQFF. Here the CDR3 DNA reads TGTGCCAGCAGTTACGGACAGGGGGGGAATGAGCAGTTCTTC.

This rearrangement joins TRBV10-3 to TRBJ1-3; D is unclear. Trimming took 0 bases from V and 0 from J, leaving 6 bases between them. Germline V gene lookup returns CDR1 ENHRY and CDR2 SYGVKD. This CDR3 is built from 15 residues. The DNA of the CDR3 is TGTGCCATCAGTGAGTCCAGTTTCTCTGGAAACACCATATATTTT. This codes for CAISESSFSGNTIYF.

This clone has only one observation. The chain is built from TRBV3-1 (or the pseudogene TRBV3-2) and TRBJ1-2; D is perhaps TRBD1 (5 bases). The CDR3 covers 13 residues. Trimming pared 3 bases from V and 4 bases from J, leaving 9 bases between. Germline loops: CDR1 LGHDT, CDR2 YNNKEL (reference sequence). The CDR3 DNA is TGTGCCAGCAGCCAGACAGAAATCTATGGCTACACCTTC. Its translation: CASSQTEIYGYTF.

The chain combines TRBV7-9 with TRBJ2-5; tentative D call: TRBD1 (5 bases). CDR1 and CDR2 from the germline V gene are SEHNR and FQNEAQ (reference sequence). This CDR3 is 13 amino acids long. Trimming removed 3 bases at V and 5 bases at J, with 10 bases between. CDR3 in DNA: TGTGCCAGCAGCTTGCAAGGGGTGGAGACCCAGTACTTC. Amino acid sequence: CASSLQGVETQYF.

V usage is TRBV6-5 and J usage is TRBJ1-6, with TRBD1 identical over 8 bases. Trimming at V came to 0 bases and at J to 9 bases, leaving 4 bases not matched to a gene. Germline loops: CDR1 MNHEY, CDR2 SVGAGI. The CDR3 has 15 residues. CDR3 residues: CASSYSRTGRSPLHF. DNA of the CDR3: TGTGCCAGCAGTTACTCCAGGACAGGGCGTTCACCCCTCCACTTT.

This clone was observed a single time. The chain joins TRBV28 to TRBJ2-7; 8 nucleotides align to TRBD1. The CDR3 loop spans 13 amino acids. CDR1 and CDR2 from the germline V gene are MDHEN and SYDVKM. V was clipped by 4 bases and J by 11 bases; unmatched bases: 10. CDR3 loop: CASSSPERQGKYF. CDR3 in DNA: TGTGCCAGCAGTTCCCCGGAACGACAGGGGAAGTACTTC. Using reference TRBV28 and TRBJ2-7 for the parts outside the CDR3, the full variable domain is DVKVTQSSRYLVKRTGEKVFLECVQDMDHENMFWYRQDPGLGLRLIYFSYDVKMKEKGDIPEGYSVSREKKERFSLILESASTNQTSMYLCASSSPERQGKYFGPGTRLTVT.

The V gene is TRBV9, the J gene TRBJ2-1, with 9 bases matching TRBD2. Per the germline V gene, CDR1 is SGDLS and CDR2 is YYNGEE. The V gene end was trimmed by 7 bases and the J gene end by 2 bases; junction bases not matched to a gene: 10. The CDR3 is 16 residues long. The CDR3 region is CASRGSASGAYNEQFF. As DNA, the CDR3 is TGTGCCAGCCGGGGGTCGGCTAGCGGGGCCTACAATGAGCAGTTCTTC.

The chain employs TRBV5-8 and TRBJ2-6, with TRBD2 matching 9 bases. CDR1 is SGHTS and CDR2 is YDEGEE in the germline V gene. The CDR3 sequence is 18 residues long. Trimming at V came to 4 bases and at J to 0 bases, leaving 8 bases not matched to a gene. Here the CDR3 reads CASSPWTSVSSGANVLTF. CDR3 nucleotide sequence: TGTGCCAGCAGCCCTTGGACTAGCGTCAGCTCTGGGGCCAACGTCCTGACTTTC.

The chain links TRBV9 to TRBJ1-6; TRBD1 matches at 7 bases. Germline V gene sequence: CDR1 SGDLS, CDR2 YYNGEE. V dropped 3 bases and J dropped 10; count of bases not matched to a gene: 10. The CDR3 runs 15 residues. The CDR3 DNA sequence: TGTGCCAGCAGCGCTGGGACAGCTGGAGCCTCACCCCTCCACTTT. It specifies CASSAGTAGASPLHF.

The chain uses TRBV19 and TRBJ1-2; no clear D. The germline V gene has CDR1 LNHDA and CDR2 SQIVND (reference sequence). The CDR3 is 13 residues long. Trimming took off 7 bases at V and 4 bases at J, with 13 bases between the two ends. CDR3 in DNA: TGTGCCAGTACCAGACAAGGAAGCTATGGCTACACCTTC. Its protein is CASTRQGSYGYTF. The entire variable domain, with the rest obtained from reference TRBV19 and TRBJ1-2, is as follows: DGGITQSPKYLFRKEGQNVTLSCEQNLNHDAMYWYRQDPGQGLRLIYYSQIVNDFQKGDIAEGYSVSREKKESFPLTVTSAQKNPTAFYLCASTRQGSYGYTFGSGTRLTVV.

V and J are TRBV2 and TRBJ2-3; a possible D gene is TRBD1 (5 bases). Trimming removed 7 bases at V and 1 base at J, with 9 bases between. The CDR3 totals 13 residues. The germline V gene has CDR1 SNHLY and CDR2 FYNNEI. The CDR3 protein is CASNIGGTDTQYF. The CDR3 DNA follows: TGTGCCAGCAATATAGGGGGCACAGATACGCAGTATTTT.

CDR3 protein: CASSIGEGLSPFF. The CDR3 DNA follows: TGTGCCAGCAGCATCGGGGAGGGTCTTTCCCCGTTTTTT. The genes are TRBV11-2 and TRBJ1-4; no definite D call. The CDR3 length is 13 residues. Between the trimmed V and J ends, which lost 5 bases and 16 bases, there was a span of 20 bases. Germline CDR1 SGHAT, CDR2 FQNNGV.

The J gene is TRBJ2-7, the V gene TRBV9; the D gene is possibly TRBD1 (7 bases). The CDR3 runs to 17 residues. Germline V gene sequence: CDR1 SGDLS, CDR2 YYNGEE. V lost 4 bases, J lost 7 bases, and 27 bases lay in between. CDR3 sequence: CASSSRGDSSQMREQYF. Here the CDR3 DNA reads TGTGCCAGCAGCTCGAGGGGGGACAGCTCCCAAATGAGGGAGCAGTACTTC.

The chain recombines TRBV28 with TRBJ1-6; D uncertain. Trimming removed 0 bases from V and 6 bases from J, with 6 bases in between. Per the germline V gene, CDR1 is MDHEN and CDR2 is SYDVKM. This CDR3 comprises 14 residues. The CDR3 here is CASSLWGGNSPLHF. DNA for the CDR3: TGTGCCAGCAGTTTATGGGGAGGTAATTCACCCCTCCACTTT.

This clone was seen only a few times. This rearrangement joins TRBV4-2 to TRBJ1-3; the match to TRBD1 covers 7 bases. The length of the CDR3 is 14 residues. V was pared by 4 bases and J by 3 bases, with 3 bases of the junction left unmatched. The germline V gene encodes CDR1 LGHNA and CDR2 YNFKEQ. The CDR3 DNA sequence: TGTGCCAGCAGCCTACAGGGGTTTGGAAACACCATATATTTT. It encodes CASSLQGFGNTIYF.

The chain links TRBV10-3 to TRBJ1-5, with 7 bases matching TRBD1. The CDR3 totals 15 residues. In germline, CDR1 is ENHRY, CDR2 SYGVKD. V was clipped by 0 bases and J by 5 bases; unmatched bases: 4. The CDR3 coding sequence is TGTGCCATCAGTGAGTCGGAGACAGGGCATCAGCCCCAGCATTTT. It codes for CAISESETGHQPQHF.

The genes are TRBV3-1 (or the pseudogene TRBV3-2) and TRBJ1-2; 8 nucleotides line up with TRBD1. V shed 4 bases and J 8 bases; nucleotides not matched to a gene: 9. This CDR3 spans 14 amino acids. Germline assignment: CDR1 LGHDT and CDR2 YNNKEL (reference sequence). CDR3 nucleotide sequence: TGTGCCAGCAGCCGGAACCAGGGGGCGGGAGGCTACACCTTC. It is translated as CASSRNQGAGGYTF.

The rearrangement joins TRBV19 to TRBJ1-4; TRBD1 matches 10 bases. Trimming cost V 5 bases and J 6 bases; bases outside gene matches: 6. Germline V gives CDR1 LNHDA, CDR2 SQIVND (reference sequence). This CDR3 is 15 amino acids long. CDR3 coding DNA: TGTGCCAGTAGTCCCCCGGGACAGGGGTATGAAAAACTGTTTTTT. This translates into CASSPPGQGYEKLFF. Variable domain in full (rest from reference TRBV19 and TRBJ1-4): DGGITQSPKYLFRKEGQNVTLSCEQNLNHDAMYWYRQDPGQGLRLIYYSQIVNDFQKGDIAEGYSVSREKKESFPLTVTSAQKNPTAFYLCASSPPGQGYEKLFFGSGTQLSVL.